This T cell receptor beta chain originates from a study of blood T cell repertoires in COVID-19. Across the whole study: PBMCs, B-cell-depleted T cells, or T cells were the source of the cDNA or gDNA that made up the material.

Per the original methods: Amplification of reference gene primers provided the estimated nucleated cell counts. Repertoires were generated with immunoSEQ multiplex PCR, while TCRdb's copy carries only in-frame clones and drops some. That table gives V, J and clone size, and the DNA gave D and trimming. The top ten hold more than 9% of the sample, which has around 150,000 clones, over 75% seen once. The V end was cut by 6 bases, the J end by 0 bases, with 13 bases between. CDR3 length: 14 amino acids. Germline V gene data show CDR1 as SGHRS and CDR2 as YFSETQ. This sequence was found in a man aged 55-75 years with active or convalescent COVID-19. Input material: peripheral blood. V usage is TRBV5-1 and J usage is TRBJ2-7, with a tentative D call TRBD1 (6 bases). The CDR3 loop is CASKRDIASYEQYF. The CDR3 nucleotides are TGCGCCAGCAAAAGGGACATTGCCTCCTACGAGCAGTACTTC.